The clone carrying this T cell receptor beta chain was seen only once. The antigen remains unidentified. This sample was included in a study of cytomegalovirus exposure and HLA in healthy donors. CDR3 size: 15 residues. The trim removed 0 bases at V and 7 bases at J, leaving 11 bases unmatched. Germline-derived CDR1 and CDR2 are GTSNPN and SVGIG (reference sequence). Primers: 60 Vbeta forward and 13 Jbeta reverse. Only in-frame clones appear in the TCRdb table, and some are missing; sequencing was by immunoSEQ multiplex PCR. Of about 130,000 clones listed, less than 85% were seen once; the top ten hold about 20%. The study, taken as a whole, reports: Later on, an analysis found that several of the most significant clusters appeared to be linked to common viral pathogens, which included parvovirus B19.

The specimen sequenced was PBMCs. The chain combines TRBV30 with TRBJ2-5; 7 positions match TRBD1. This TCR derives from a man aged 18-30 years in good health and CMV-seropositive. The CDR3 sequence is CAWSVRAGGMGTQYF. Here the CDR3 DNA reads TGTGCCTGGAGTGTACGGGCAGGGGGTATGGGGACCCAGTACTTC.